This T cell receptor (beta chain) comes out of a study of T cell responses to AZD1222 COVID-19 vaccine. Whole-study results and caveats: In a largely white British group with more females than males, clonal diversity was possibly underestimated.

As regards this clone: Its antigen is unknown.

Sequencing used immunoSEQ multiplex PCR; TCRdb keeps in-frame clones, though not all of them. The data contain about 120,000 clones, 80% to 90% of them singletons. The germline gives CDR1 SEHNR, CDR2 FQNEAQ (reference sequence). Trimming left V 5 bases short and J 8 bases short, with 15 bases between. The CDR3 is 13 amino acids. This rearrangement joins TRBV7-9 to TRBJ1-2; D not resolved. This sequence originates from an adult in good health. The specimen comprised peripheral blood, sampled on day 0 of MenACWY control vaccination. CDR3 sequence (DNA): TGTGCCAGCAGCCCAGAGTTAACTATCGGCTACACCTTC. Translated: CASSPELTIGYTF.